A single sample is the source of the 23 T cell receptor beta chains below, sequenced in a study of blood T cell repertoires in COVID-19. Produced via immunoSEQ multiplex PCR; TCRdb's table is partial and in-frame only. The sample lists about 240,000 clones, 75% to 90% occurring once. The sequencing input was PBMCs or T cells enriched from blood (not recorded which). The receptors were sampled from a woman between 40 and 50 years old with acute COVID-19.

The gene calls are TRBV19 and TRBJ2-1, with TRBD1 matching 9 bases. Germline loops: CDR1 LNHDA, CDR2 SQIVND (reference sequence). Unmatched junction bases numbered 10, after V lost 5 bases and J lost 5 bases. The CDR3 spans 16 residues. The CDR3 region is CASSPLPGQGHNEQFF. For the CDR3, the DNA is TGTGCCAGTAGTCCCTTGCCGGGACAGGGCCACAATGAGCAGTTCTTC. Using reference TRBV19 and TRBJ2-1 for the parts outside the CDR3, the full variable domain is DGGITQSPKYLFRKEGQNVTLSCEQNLNHDAMYWYRQDPGQGLRLIYYSQIVNDFQKGDIAEGYSVSREKKESFPLTVTSAQKNPTAFYLCASSPLPGQGHNEQFFGPGTRLTVL.

This clone was seen only a few times. The chain uses TRBV4-1 and TRBJ2-2, with D hard to call. CDR1 and CDR2 from the germline V gene are MGHRA and YSYEKL. With 3 bases removed from V and 1 base from J, the gap between germline ends came to 12 bases. The CDR3 consists of 16 residues. The CDR3 DNA follows: TGCGCCAGCAGCCATGAGGCAGATCTGAACACCGGGGAGCTGTTTTTT. Translated, it gives CASSHEADLNTGELFF.

This sequence joins TRBV11-3 and TRBJ2-1, with D maybe TRBD2 (6 bases). Trimming cost V 0 bases and J 2 bases, with 11 bases left between them. The CDR3 has 16 amino acids. Per the germline V gene, CDR1 is SGHNT and CDR2 is YENEEA. The CDR3 DNA follows: TGTGCCAGCAGCTTAGAAGGTCGGACTACCTACAATGAGCAGTTCTTC. It encodes CASSLEGRTTYNEQFF.

The chain carries TRBV5-1 and TRBJ1-1; 8 positions agree with TRBD1. Germline trimming cut 0 bases from V and 1 base from J; bases unmatched to any gene: 5. CDR1 and CDR2 (germline): SGHRS, YFSETQ. The CDR3 runs to 16 residues. The CDR3 spells CASSLVQGAGNTEAFF. CDR3 bases: TGCGCCAGCAGCTTGGTCCAGGGGGCTGGGAACACTGAAGCTTTCTTT.

This clone was picked up a small number of times. This chain connects TRBV7-8 to TRBJ2-7; 8 nucleotides match TRBD1. The CDR3 is made up of 15 amino acids. Germline loops: CDR1 SGHVS, CDR2 FQNEAQ. V lost 5 bases, J lost 2 bases, and 8 bases stayed unmatched. CDR3 residues: CASSLKTGDTYEQYF. CDR3 nucleotides: TGTGCCAGCAGCCTTAAGACAGGGGATACCTACGAGCAGTACTTC.

The V and J genes are TRBV7-8 and TRBJ1-1; 10 bases agree with TRBD1. Trimming took 7 bases from V and 0 from J; bases not matched to a gene: 11. The germline V gene has CDR1 SGHVS and CDR2 FQNEAQ. CDR3 length equals 17 residues. DNA of the CDR3: TGTGCCAGCAATCCCGACAGGGGGCGAAACATGAACACTGAAGCTTTCTTT. Translating gives CASNPDRGRNMNTEAFF.

V and J are TRBV4-2 and TRBJ2-5, with TRBD2 matching 7 bases. The V gene's germline CDR1 is LGHNA and CDR2 YNFKEQ. The length of the CDR3 is 19 residues. Unmatched junction bases numbered 19, after V lost 3 bases and J lost 3 bases. The CDR3 loop is CASSQDMTRAGEGEETQYF. The DNA of the CDR3 is TGTGCCAGCAGCCAGGATATGACTAGGGCGGGAGAAGGGGAAGAGACCCAGTACTTC.

The V call is TRBV10-3, the J call TRBJ1-3, with D tentatively TRBD1 (5 bases). Germline CDR1 and CDR2: ENHRY and SYGVKD. The CDR3 consists of 15 residues. The ends were cut back, 2 bases at V and 2 bases at J, with 10 bases in the middle. CDR3 sequence (DNA): TGTGCCATCAGTGAGCAGGGTCATCCTGGAAACACCATATATTTT. This gives the protein CAISEQGHPGNTIYF.

This clone was recorded at least ten times. The rearrangement links TRBV2 to TRBJ2-1; 7 bases align to TRBD2. Germline V gives CDR1 SNHLY, CDR2 FYNNEI. CDR3 length: 13 amino acids. Trimming at V came to 6 bases and at J to 6 bases, leaving 5 bases not matched to a gene. The chain's CDR3 is CASSLGLLNEQFF. Here the CDR3 DNA reads TGTGCCAGCAGCCTGGGACTACTCAATGAGCAGTTCTTC. Based on the CDR3 plus reference TRBV2 and TRBJ2-1, the full variable domain is EPEVTQTPSHQVTQMGQEVILRCVPISNHLYFYWYRQILGQKVEFLVSFYNNEISEKSEIFDDQFSVERPDGSNFTLKIRSTKLEDSAMYFCASSLGLLNEQFFGPGTRLTVL.

The rearrangement links TRBV7-9 to TRBJ2-7; TRBD2 aligns across 8 bases. Germline trimming cut 5 bases from V and 2 bases from J; bases unmatched to any gene: 11. CDR1 is SEHNR, CDR2 FQNEAQ, per germline (reference sequence). The CDR3 has 16 amino acids. The CDR3 DNA reads TGTGCCAGCAGCCCGACCTCGACTAGCGCCACCTACGAGCAGTACTTC. Residues: CASSPTSTSATYEQYF.

CDR3 sequence: CASSLQFLSGNTYNEQFF. In DNA form, the CDR3 reads TGTGCCAGCAGCCTCCAATTCCTTAGCGGGAATACCTACAATGAGCAGTTCTTC. The V and J genes are TRBV3-1 (or the pseudogene TRBV3-2) and TRBJ2-1; 8 bases fit TRBD2. Germline loops: CDR1 LGHDT, CDR2 YNNKEL (reference sequence). V was clipped by 4 bases and J by 2 bases; unmatched bases: 13. The CDR3 is made up of 18 amino acids.

The J gene is TRBJ2-1, the V gene TRBV24-1; D gene ambiguous. The germline CDR1 and CDR2 sequences are KGHDR and SFDVKD. The V end was cut by 1 base, the J end by 3 bases, with 12 bases between. The CDR3 sequence is 16 residues long. DNA for the CDR3: TGTGCCACCAGTGATTTAGGTCAGGCCAACTACAATGAGCAGTTCTTC. Residues: CATSDLGQANYNEQFF.

The J gene is TRBJ2-1, the V gene TRBV7-3, with 13 bases fitting TRBD2. Germline trimming cut 5 bases from V and 9 bases from J; bases unmatched to any gene: 10. The CDR3 totals 16 residues. Per germline, CDR1 SGHTA and CDR2 FQGTGA. The CDR3 sequence: CASSPRTSGSLTEQFF. The DNA for the CDR3 is TGTGCCAGCAGCCCAAGGACTAGCGGGAGTCTCACTGAGCAGTTCTTC.

This clone appeared a single time. V gene TRBV2 combines with J gene TRBJ2-1; D is ambiguous. Germline-derived CDR1 and CDR2 are SNHLY and FYNNEI. V was cut by 7 bases and J by 6 bases, with 10 bases left in between. The CDR3 length is 12 residues. The CDR3 DNA follows: TGTGCCAGCATGAGGCTTCGCAATGAGCAGTTCTTC. Translating gives CASMRLRNEQFF. Supplemented by reference TRBV2 and TRBJ2-1, the full variable domain reads EPEVTQTPSHQVTQMGQEVILRCVPISNHLYFYWYRQILGQKVEFLVSFYNNEISEKSEIFDDQFSVERPDGSNFTLKIRSTKLEDSAMYFCASMRLRNEQFFGPGTRLTVL.

The chain employs TRBV7-8 and TRBJ1-1, with D tentatively TRBD1 (5 bases). This CDR3 spans 13 amino acids. Trimming left V 3 bases short and J 8 bases short, with 13 bases between. The germline gives CDR1 SGHVS, CDR2 FQNEAQ. In DNA form, the CDR3 reads TGTGCCAGCAGCTTGGGGGAGGGCTCGGAAGCTTTCTTT. This encodes CASSLGEGSEAFF.

V and J are TRBV4-1 and TRBJ1-1; D is possibly TRBD1 (6 bases). Germline CDR1 is MGHRA and CDR2 is YSYEKL. V lost 1 base, J lost 1 base, and 16 bases lay in between. The CDR3 runs to 17 residues. The CDR3 here is CASSQGPLGAGNTEAFF. The DNA for the CDR3 is TGCGCCAGCAGCCAAGGCCCGTTGGGGGCGGGGAACACTGAAGCTTTCTTT.

V usage is TRBV6-5 and J usage is TRBJ2-5; the D gene is possibly TRBD2 (6 bases). The CDR3 contains 15 residues. The germline V gene has CDR1 MNHEY and CDR2 SVGAGI. The ends were cut back, 6 bases at V and 5 bases at J, with 19 bases in the middle. The CDR3 DNA sequence: TGTGCCAGCAGGGAGGTCGGGAGAATGGGGGAGACCCAGTACTTC. Amino acids: CASREVGRMGETQYF.

The rearrangement joins TRBV7-6 to TRBJ2-1; the match to TRBD2 covers 15 bases. The germline CDR1 and CDR2 sequences are SGHVS and FNYEAQ. The J segment lost 10 bases and the V segment lost 5 bases, leaving 9 bases of the junction unmatched. The length of the CDR3 is 16 residues. As DNA, the CDR3 is TGTGCCAGCAGCCCGAGGACTAGCGGGAGGGGGGGGGAGCAGTTCTTC. This translates into CASSPRTSGRGGEQFF.

V is TRBV7-9 and J is TRBJ2-1; 10 nucleotides agree with TRBD2. The J segment lost 1 base and the V segment lost 5 bases, leaving 2 bases of the junction unmatched. CDR1 is SEHNR, CDR2 FQNEAQ, per germline (reference sequence). This CDR3 has 15 residues. CDR3 protein: CASSASGRSYNEQFF. Here the CDR3 DNA reads TGTGCCAGCAGCGCTAGCGGGAGATCCTACAATGAGCAGTTCTTC.

J is TRBJ1-2 and V is TRBV29-1; D is unclear. Per the germline V gene, CDR1 is SQVTM and CDR2 is ANQGSEA. The CDR3 sequence is 12 residues long. Trimming left V 3 bases short and J 4 bases short, with 9 bases between. CDR3 amino acids: CSVDRVSYGYTF. The DNA for the CDR3 is TGCAGCGTTGATCGGGTTTCCTATGGCTACACCTTC. Complete variable domain (other parts from reference TRBV29-1 and TRBJ1-2): SAVISQKPSRDICQRGTSLTIQCQVDSQVTMMFWYRQQPGQSLTLIATANQGSEATYESGFVIDKFPISRPNLTFSTLTVSNMSPEDSSIYLCSVDRVSYGYTFGSGTRLTVV.

The chain links TRBV18 to TRBJ2-7; unclear D gene. CDR1 is KGHSH and CDR2 is LQKENI in the germline V gene. The CDR3 runs 15 residues. The V end was cut by 0 bases, the J end by 3 bases, with 12 bases between. CDR3 loop: CASSPPSQVYYEQYF. The DNA for the CDR3 is TGTGCCAGCTCACCACCGAGTCAGGTCTACTACGAGCAGTACTTC.

The J gene is TRBJ1-2, the V gene TRBV6-2 or TRBV6-3; 10 bases agree with TRBD1. V dropped 2 bases and J dropped 7; count of bases not matched to a gene: 1. Germline V gene lookup returns CDR1 MNHEY and CDR2 SVGEGT. The CDR3 is 13 residues long. The CDR3, as DNA: TGTGCCAGCAGTTACGACAGGGGGCTTGGCTACACCTTC. It encodes CASSYDRGLGYTF.

This CDR3 is CASSQVFEDLSSYNEQFF. The CDR3, as DNA: TGTGCCAGCAGCCAAGTTTTCGAAGACTTAAGCTCCTACAATGAGCAGTTCTTC. V gene TRBV3-1 (or the pseudogene TRBV3-2) combines with J gene TRBJ2-1; D is ambiguous. Looked up from germline, CDR1 is LGHDT and CDR2 is YNNKEL (reference sequence). The CDR3 runs 18 residues. The V end was cut by 1 base, the J end by 0 bases, with 16 bases between.